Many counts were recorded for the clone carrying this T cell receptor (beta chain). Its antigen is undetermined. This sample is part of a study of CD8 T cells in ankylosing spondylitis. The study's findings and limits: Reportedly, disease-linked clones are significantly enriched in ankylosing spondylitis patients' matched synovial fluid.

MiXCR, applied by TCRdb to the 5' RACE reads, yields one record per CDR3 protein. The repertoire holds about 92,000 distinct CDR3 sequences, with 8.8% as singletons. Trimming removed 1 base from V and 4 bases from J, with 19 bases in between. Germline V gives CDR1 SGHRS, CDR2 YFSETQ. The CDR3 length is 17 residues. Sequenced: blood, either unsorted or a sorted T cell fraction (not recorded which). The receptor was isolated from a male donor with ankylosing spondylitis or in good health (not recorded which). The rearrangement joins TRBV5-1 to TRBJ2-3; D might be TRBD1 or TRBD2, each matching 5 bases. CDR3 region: CASSLSPDGANPDTQYF. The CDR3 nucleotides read TGCGCCAGCAGCTTGAGTCCCGACGGGGCCAACCCAGATACGCAGTATTTT.